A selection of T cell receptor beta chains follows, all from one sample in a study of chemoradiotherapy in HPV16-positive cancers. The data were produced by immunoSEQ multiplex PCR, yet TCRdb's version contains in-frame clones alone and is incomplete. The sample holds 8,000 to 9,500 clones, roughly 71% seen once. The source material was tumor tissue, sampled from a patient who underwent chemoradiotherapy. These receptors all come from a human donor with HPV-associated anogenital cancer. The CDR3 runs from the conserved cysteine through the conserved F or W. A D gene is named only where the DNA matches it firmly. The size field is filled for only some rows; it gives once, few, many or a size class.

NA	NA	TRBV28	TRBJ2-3	CASSFRRRASTDTQYF	TGTGCCAGCAGTTTCAGGCGGCGGGCCAGCACAGATACGCAGTATTTT
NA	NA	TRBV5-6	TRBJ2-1	CASSLFEGRDEQFF	TGTGCCAGCAGCTTGTTTGAGGGGCGGGATGAGCAGTTCTTC
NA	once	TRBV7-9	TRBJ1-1	CASSFRELEAFF	TGTGCCAGCAGTTTTCGTGAGCTTGAAGCTTTCTTT
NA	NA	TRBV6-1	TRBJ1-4	CASSEGSGRGSEKLFF	TGTGCCAGCAGTGAAGGGTCGGGCAGGGGTAGTGAAAAACTGTTTTTT
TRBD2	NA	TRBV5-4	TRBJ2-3	CASSLDQRDTDTQYF	TGTGCCAGCAGCTTGGACCAGCGGGACACAGATACGCAGTATTTT
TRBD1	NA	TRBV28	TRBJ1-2	CASSLTGEYYGYTF	TGTGCCAGCAGTTTGACAGGGGAATACTATGGCTACACCTTC
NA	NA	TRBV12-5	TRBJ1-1	CASGLAQGRGAFF	TGTGCTAGTGGTTTGGCCCAGGGGCGGGGGGCTTTCTTT
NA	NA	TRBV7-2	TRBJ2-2	CASSYGGAGGELFF	TGTGCCAGCAGCTACGGCGGGGCGGGCGGGGAGCTGTTTTTT
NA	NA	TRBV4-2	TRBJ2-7	CASSQEDPGPYEQYF	TGTGCCAGCAGCCAAGAAGACCCAGGCCCGTACGAGCAGTACTTC
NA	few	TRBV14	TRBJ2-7	CASSPHNYEQYF	TGTGCCAGCAGCCCTCATAACTACGAGCAGTACTTC
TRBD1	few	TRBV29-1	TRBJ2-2	CSARTGERPGELFF	TGCAGCGCCCGGACAGGGGAAAGGCCCGGGGAGCTGTTTTTT
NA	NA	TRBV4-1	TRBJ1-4	CASSQAFGRINEKLFF	TGCGCCAGCAGCCAAGCATTCGGCAGGATTAATGAAAAACTGTTTTTT
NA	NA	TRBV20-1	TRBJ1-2	CSAYLNYGYTF	TGCAGTGCCTACTTAAACTATGGCTACACCTTC
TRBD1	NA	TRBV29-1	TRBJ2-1	CSVDRQGNEQFF	TGCAGCGTTGACCGACAGGGAAATGAGCAGTTCTTC
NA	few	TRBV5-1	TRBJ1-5	CASSPGAGDEPQHF	TGCGCCAGCAGCCCGGGGGCCGGGGATGAGCCCCAGCATTTT
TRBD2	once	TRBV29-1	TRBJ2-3	CSVEGTSGGPSTDTQYF	TGCAGCGTTGAAGGAACTAGCGGGGGCCCTAGCACAGATACGCAGTATTTT
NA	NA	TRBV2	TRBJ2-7	CASRDGTSYEQYF	TGTGCCAGCAGAGATGGGACATCCTACGAGCAGTACTTC
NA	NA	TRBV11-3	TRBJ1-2	CASSLSERPYGYTF	TGTGCCAGCAGCTTGTCCGAGCGACCTTATGGCTACACCTTC
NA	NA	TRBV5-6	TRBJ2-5	CASSLAHQETQYF	TGTGCCAGCAGCTTGGCCCATCAAGAGACCCAGTACTTC
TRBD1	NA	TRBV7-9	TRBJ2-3	CASSPRTGWSTDTQYF	TGTGCCAGCAGCCCTAGGACAGGTTGGAGCACAGATACGCAGTATTTT
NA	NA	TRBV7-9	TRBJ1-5	CASSLGVNQPQHF	TGTGCCAGCAGCTTAGGTGTGAATCAGCCCCAGCATTTT
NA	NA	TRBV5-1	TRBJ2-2	CASSLEGTGELFF	TGCGCCAGCAGCTTGGAAGGTACCGGGGAGCTGTTTTTT
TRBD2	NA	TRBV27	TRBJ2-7	CASSLAGPTGYEQYF	TGTGCCAGCAGTCTAGCGGGCCCAACTGGGTACGAGCAGTACTTC
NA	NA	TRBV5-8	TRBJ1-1	CASSLVYVREAFF	TGTGCCAGCAGCTTGGTCTACGTCAGGGAAGCTTTCTTT
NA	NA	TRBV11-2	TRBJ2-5	CASSLVLGERETQYF	TGTGCCAGCAGCTTAGTATTGGGGGAACGGGAGACCCAGTACTTC
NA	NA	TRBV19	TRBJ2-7	CASSLDRRREQYF	TGTGCCAGTAGTCTCGACCGAAGGCGCGAGCAGTACTTC
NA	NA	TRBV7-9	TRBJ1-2	CASSLTGDGYTF	TGTGCCAGCAGCTTGACAGGTGATGGCTACACCTTC
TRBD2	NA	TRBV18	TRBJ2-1	CASSPRTSGEYNEQFF	TGTGCCAGCTCACCCCGGACTAGCGGGGAGTACAATGAGCAGTTCTTC
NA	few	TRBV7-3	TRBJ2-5	CASSLRAQGPQETQYF	TGTGCCAGCAGCTTAAGGGCTCAAGGGCCCCAAGAGACCCAGTACTTC
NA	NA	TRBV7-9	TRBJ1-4	CASSIQGSNEKLFF	TGTGCCAGCAGCATACAGGGATCTAATGAAAAACTGTTTTTT
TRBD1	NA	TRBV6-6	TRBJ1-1	CASSQDRTEAFF	TGTGCCAGCAGTCAGGACAGGACTGAAGCTTTCTTT